This T cell receptor (beta chain) was observed in a study of blood T cell repertoires in COVID-19. Study at large: Acute and convalescent COVID-19 specimens originated in the United States, Italy and Spain. Nucleic acid was either cDNA or gDNA, and it came from T cells, B-cell-depleted T cells, or PBMCs.

The CDR3 totals 14 residues. Germline V gene lookup returns CDR1 SGDLS and CDR2 YYNGEE. V was pared by 3 bases and J by 7 bases, with 16 bases between. In the original analysis: Amplification from reference gene primers served as the basis for estimated nucleated cell counts. Only in-frame clones appear in the TCRdb table, and some are missing; sequencing was by immunoSEQ multiplex PCR. The V and J calls and clone size were taken over from that table, and D and trimming were inferred from the DNA. The table lists about 110,000 clones, over 80% of them singletons. This chain connects TRBV9 to TRBJ1-2, with D possibly matching TRBD1 (5 bases). This receptor was obtained from a woman in her 70s with acute or convalescent COVID-19. The specimen was peripheral blood. The CDR3 loop reads CASSAGLRGSGYTF. Written as DNA, the CDR3 is TGTGCCAGCAGCGCAGGGCTTCGCGGGAGTGGCTACACCTTC.